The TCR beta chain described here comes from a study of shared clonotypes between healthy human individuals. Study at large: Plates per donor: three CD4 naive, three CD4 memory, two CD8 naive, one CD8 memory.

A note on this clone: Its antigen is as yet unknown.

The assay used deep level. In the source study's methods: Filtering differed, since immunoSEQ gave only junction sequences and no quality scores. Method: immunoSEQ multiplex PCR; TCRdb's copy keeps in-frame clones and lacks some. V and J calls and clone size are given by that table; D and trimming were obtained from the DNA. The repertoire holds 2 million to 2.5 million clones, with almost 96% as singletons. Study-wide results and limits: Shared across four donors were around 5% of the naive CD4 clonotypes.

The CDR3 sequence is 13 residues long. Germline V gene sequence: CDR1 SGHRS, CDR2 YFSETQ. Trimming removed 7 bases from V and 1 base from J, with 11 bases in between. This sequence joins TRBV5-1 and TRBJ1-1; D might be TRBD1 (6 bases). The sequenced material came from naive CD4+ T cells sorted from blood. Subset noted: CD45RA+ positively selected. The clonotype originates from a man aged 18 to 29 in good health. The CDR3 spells CASLGQPNTEAFF. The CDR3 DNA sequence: TGCGCCAGCCTAGGACAGCCGAACACTGAAGCTTTCTTT.